The 17 T cell receptor beta chains in this list originate from one sample, sequenced in a study of tumour-infiltrating T cells in Burkitt lymphoma. The method was immunoSEQ multiplex PCR; TCRdb's version includes in-frame clones alone and lacks a portion of them. The sample carries approximately 5,400 clones, roughly 10% recorded once. The material sequenced was tumor tissue. These receptors were taken from a human donor with diffuse large B-cell lymphoma.

The table lists this clone with a few counts. V usage is TRBV10-3 and J usage is TRBJ2-5; tentative D call: TRBD2 (5 bases). This CDR3 has 14 amino acids. Trimming pared 3 bases from V and 4 bases from J, leaving 12 bases between. Germline CDR1 and CDR2: ENHRY and SYGVKD. CDR3 amino acids: CAISDPNGGETQYF. The CDR3 DNA sequence: TGTGCCATCAGTGACCCAAACGGAGGAGAGACCCAGTACTTC.

V is TRBV9 and J is TRBJ1-2; D is unresolved. V was pared by 0 bases and J by 2 bases, with 8 bases between. The CDR3 length is 14 residues. The germline CDR1 and CDR2 sequences are SGDLS and YYNGEE. The CDR3 spells CASSVDWGNYGYTF. DNA for the CDR3: TGTGCCAGCAGCGTAGACTGGGGAAACTATGGCTACACCTTC.

Only a few counts were recorded for this clone. V and J are TRBV2 and TRBJ1-2; D is ambiguous. Germline V gene sequence: CDR1 SNHLY, CDR2 FYNNEI. The CDR3 has 12 amino acids. V was clipped by 6 bases and J by 4 bases, with 9 bases between them. This CDR3 reads CASRDGRYGYTF. The CDR3 nucleotides read TGTGCCAGCAGGGACGGACGCTATGGCTACACCTTC.

As to this clone: An end of the junction does not agree with germline; a read error may underlie this. CDR3 in amino acids: CASSLGATSGNTIYF. Written as DNA, the CDR3 is TGTGCCAGCAGCTTAGGTGCTACATCTGGGAACACCATATATTTT. V is TRBV7-2 and J is TRBJ1-3; no clear D gene. Looked up from germline, CDR1 is SGHTA and CDR2 is FQGNSA. This CDR3 is built from 15 residues.

This clone was seen a few times. The chain is built from TRBV29-1 and TRBJ1-1, with D uncertain. Per the germline V gene, CDR1 is SQVTM and CDR2 is ANQGSEA. The V and J ends lost 6 bases and 8 bases respectively, with 19 bases between them. The CDR3 sequence is 13 residues long. CDR3: CSVRWALGREAFF. CDR3 in DNA: TGCAGCGTCCGGTGGGCCCTAGGGCGGGAAGCTTTCTTT.

In this sample, this clone turned up a few times. The chain combines TRBV6-5 with TRBJ1-4; D unclear. The CDR3 contains 15 residues. Trimming left V 0 bases short and J 7 bases short, with 12 bases between. Germline CDR1 is MNHEY and CDR2 is SVGAGI. The CDR3 region has the DNA TGTGCCAGCAGTTACTCCGATCTTAATCCTGAAAAACTGTTTTTT. Amino acid sequence: CASSYSDLNPEKLFF.

The V call is TRBV10-3, the J call TRBJ1-2; D is unresolved. The CDR3 has 13 residues. Germline V CDR1 and CDR2: ENHRY, SYGVKD. V lost 2 bases and J lost 8, with 12 bases in between. Here the CDR3 DNA reads TGTGCCATCAGTGAGAGGACCGAGGAGGGCTACACCTTC. It yields the protein CAISERTEEGYTF.

This clone turned up a few times. The chain couples TRBV28 to TRBJ2-2, with no clear D. V gave up 2 bases and J gave up 3 bases, with 4 bases separating them. The CDR3 has 13 amino acids. Germline lookup yields CDR1 MDHEN and CDR2 SYDVKM. CDR3 sequence (DNA): TGTGCCAGCAGTTTAACGGACACCGGGGAGCTGTTTTTT. Translating it yields CASSLTDTGELFF.

V and J are TRBV18 and TRBJ1-3, with TRBD1 identical over 7 bases. From germline, CDR1 is KGHSH and CDR2 LQKENI. The CDR3 is made up of 15 amino acids. After removal of 3 bases from V and 5 bases from J, the junction contained 7 bases not matched to a gene. The CDR3: CASSPAQGTRNTIYF. For the CDR3, the DNA is TGTGCCAGCTCACCCGCACAGGGGACTCGAAACACCATATATTTT.

CDR3 residues: CASSERWGETQYF. The CDR3 DNA sequence: TGTGCCAGTAGTGAACGGTGGGGAGAGACCCAGTACTTC. The chain carries TRBV19 and TRBJ2-5, with D unclear. The V and J ends lost 5 bases and 4 bases respectively, with 11 bases between them. This CDR3 is built from 13 residues. Germline V lookup: CDR1 LNHDA, CDR2 SQIVND (reference sequence).

This clone has just a few counts. J is TRBJ2-1 and V is TRBV27, with TRBD1 matching 9 bases. Germline CDR1 MNHEY, CDR2 SMNVEV (reference sequence). The CDR3 is 16 amino acids. The junction had 6 bases not matched to a gene; V was cut back by 6 bases and J by 0 bases. CDR3 bases: TGTGCCAGCAGGGGACAGGGCCTCAGCTCCTACAATGAGCAGTTCTTC. It codes for CASRGQGLSSYNEQFF.

The rearrangement links TRBV5-1 to TRBJ1-6; 7 bases agree with TRBD1. With 2 bases clipped from V and 7 bases from J, the junction kept 15 bases outside the gene matches. This CDR3 has 18 amino acids. The germline V gene encodes CDR1 SGHRS and CDR2 YFSETQ. CDR3 amino acids: CASSFTPATGAGNSPLHF. In nucleotides, the CDR3 is TGCGCCAGCAGCTTCACACCGGCTACAGGGGCGGGAAATTCACCCCTCCACTTT.

As DNA, the CDR3 is TGTGCCAGCAGCTTCGTTGACAGTCTAGCTAACTATGGCTACACCTTC. Translating gives CASSFVDSLANYGYTF. The rearrangement joins TRBV7-9 to TRBJ1-2; possible D gene TRBD1, 5 bases. Germline V gene data show CDR1 as SEHNR and CDR2 as FQNEAQ (reference sequence). The CDR3 spans 16 residues. The V end was cut by 3 bases, the J end by 0 bases, with 14 bases between.

Only a few counts were recorded for this clone. The rearrangement links TRBV25-1 to TRBJ1-4; D is unresolved. The V end was cut by 2 bases, the J end by 8 bases, with 9 bases between. The germline CDR1 and CDR2 sequences are MGHDK and SYGVNS. CDR3 length equals 13 residues. The CDR3 loop reads CASSEATKEKLFF. The CDR3, as DNA: TGTGCCAGCAGTGAAGCCACAAAGGAAAAACTGTTTTTT.

This chain uses TRBV18 with TRBJ1-5; tentative D call: TRBD1 (6 bases). CDR1 and CDR2 (germline): KGHSH, LQKENI. V lost 3 bases and J lost 7, with 16 bases in between. This CDR3 is 15 amino acids long. CDR3 nucleotide sequence: TGTGCCAGCTCACCTTCACAGGGCCTAAACCAGCCCCAGCATTTT. Translated, it gives CASSPSQGLNQPQHF.

This clone has more than one count but fewer than ten. The chain is built from TRBV5-8 and TRBJ2-6; D may be TRBD1 (6 bases). The V end was cut by 0 bases, the J end by 2 bases, with 6 bases between. This CDR3 comprises 15 residues. Germline loops: CDR1 SGHTS, CDR2 YDEGEE. CDR3 sequence reads: CASSLDRAGANVLTF. DNA of the CDR3: TGTGCCAGCAGCTTGGACAGGGCTGGGGCCAACGTCCTGACTTTC.

The rearrangement joins TRBV7-6 to TRBJ2-2; TRBD1 or TRBD2 may be the D gene (6 bases each). The CDR3 length is 13 residues. Looked up from germline, CDR1 is SGHVS and CDR2 is FNYEAQ. V was trimmed by 8 bases and J by 6 bases, leaving 13 bases between them. The DNA of the CDR3 is TGTGCCAGCTCAATCGGGGGCCCCGGGGAGCTGTTTTTT. Amino acids: CASSIGGPGELFF.